The 10 T cell receptor beta chains below were found in one sample sequenced in a study of early stage breast cancer tumors. Repertoires were generated with immunoSEQ multiplex PCR, while TCRdb's copy carries only in-frame clones and drops some. Of roughly 40,000 clones in the sample, approximately 72% were seen once. Sequenced: blood. The source of these receptors is a person aged 45 to 59 with breast cancer.

This clone was recorded a few times. V usage is TRBV19 and J usage is TRBJ2-5; 9 bases fit TRBD2. The CDR3 runs to 16 residues. CDR1 LNHDA and CDR2 SQIVND come from the germline V gene (reference sequence). V trimming: 5 bases; J trimming: 1 base; junction bases outside the gene matches: 8. The CDR3 loop is CASSGGGAGRQETQYF. The CDR3 bases are TGTGCCAGTAGTGGCGGGGGGGCGGGACGCCAAGAGACCCAGTACTTC.

V and J are TRBV7-3 and TRBJ1-4, with TRBD1 identical over 7 bases. The CDR3 length is 15 residues. The germline V gene encodes CDR1 SGHTA and CDR2 FQGTGA. V was clipped by 5 bases and J by 7 bases; unmatched bases: 10. The CDR3 DNA reads TGTGCCAGCAGCACAAGACAGGGTTTAGGTGAAAAACTGTTTTTT. Translation gives CASSTRQGLGEKLFF. Variable domain in full (rest from reference TRBV7-3 and TRBJ1-4): GAGVSQTPSNKVTEKGKYVELRCDPISGHTALYWYRQSLGQGPEFLIYFQGTGAADDSGLPNDRFFAVRPEGSVSTLKIQRTERGDSAVYLCASSTRQGLGEKLFFGSGTQLSVL.

This clone showed up just a few times. The same CDR3 arises from other DNA sequences in this sample as well. The chain joins TRBV7-9 to TRBJ2-1; D is ambiguous. From germline, CDR1 is SEHNR and CDR2 FQNEAQ (reference sequence). CDR3 length equals 14 residues. V shed 6 bases and J shed 0 bases, with 9 bases lying between them. CDR3 residues: CASSPLSSYNEQFF. The CDR3 coding sequence is TGTGCCAGCAGTCCCTTGAGCTCCTACAATGAGCAGTTCTTC. The full variable domain, its missing parts supplied by reference TRBV7-9 and TRBJ2-1, is DTGVSQNPRHKITKRGQNVTFRCDPISEHNRLYWYRQTLGQGPEFLTYFQNEAQLEKSRLLSDRFSAERPKGSFSTLEIQRTEQGDSAMYLCASSPLSSYNEQFFGPGTRLTVL.

Turning to this clone: A junction end diverges from the germline sequence, so it may reflect a read error. This chain joins TRBV7-2 and TRBJ1-2, with TRBD1 matching 7 bases. The CDR3 length is 13 residues. Germline V lookup: CDR1 SGHTA, CDR2 FQGNSA. For the CDR3, the DNA is TGCGCCAGCAGCCAGGGGGGTAGCTATGGCTACACCTTC. This sequence encodes CASSQGGSYGYTF.

This chain links TRBV7-8 with TRBJ1-2; D is perhaps TRBD1 (6 bases). V shed 0 bases and J shed 5 bases, with 10 bases lying between them. Looked up from germline, CDR1 is SGHVS and CDR2 is FQNEAQ. The CDR3 sequence is 14 residues long. CDR3 loop: CASSLARGSYGYTF. CDR3 nucleotides: TGTGCCAGCAGCTTAGCGAGGGGGTCTTATGGCTACACCTTC.

The rearrangement uses TRBV5-4 and TRBJ2-7, with 9 nucleotides matching TRBD1. Per the germline V gene, CDR1 is SGHNT and CDR2 is YYREEE (reference sequence). Germline trimming cut 0 bases from V and 7 bases from J; bases unmatched to any gene: 5. This CDR3 spans 14 amino acids. CDR3 sequence: CASSLGTGAEEQYF. Here the CDR3 DNA reads TGTGCCAGCAGCTTGGGGACAGGGGCGGAGGAGCAGTACTTC.

This clone was found a few times. The V call is TRBV7-2, the J call TRBJ1-3, with TRBD1 matching over 7 bases. CDR3 length: 13 amino acids. With 5 bases clipped from V and 7 bases from J, the junction kept 5 bases outside the gene matches. Germline CDR1 reads SGHTA; CDR2 reads FQGNSA. CDR3 protein: CASSQQGRNTIYF. The CDR3 bases are TGTGCCAGCAGCCAACAGGGGAGGAACACCATATATTTT.

The V and J genes are TRBV27 and TRBJ1-1; D possibly corresponds to TRBD1 (6 bases). Germline V gives CDR1 MNHEY, CDR2 SMNVEV (reference sequence). The length of the CDR3 is 14 residues. V lost 3 bases and J lost 3, with 11 bases in between. CDR3 protein: CASSFRGRDTEAFF. CDR3 bases: TGTGCCAGCAGTTTCAGGGGAAGGGACACTGAAGCTTTCTTT.

On this clone itself: This sample includes further DNA sequences coding for the same CDR3. The rearrangement uses TRBV18 and TRBJ1-1; the match to TRBD1 covers 7 bases. The CDR3 is 14 residues long. Germline assignment: CDR1 KGHSH and CDR2 LQKENI. Trimming took 1 base from V and 7 from J; bases not matched to a gene: 6. CDR3 region: CASSPRQGVGEAFF. CDR3 coding DNA: TGTGCCAGCTCACCACGGCAGGGGGTCGGTGAAGCTTTCTTT.

This sequence joins TRBV7-9 and TRBJ2-5; possibly TRBD1 for D (5 bases). This CDR3 has 11 residues. The V and J ends lost 8 bases and 5 bases respectively, with 9 bases between them. Germline V CDR1 and CDR2: SEHNR, FQNEAQ (reference sequence). The CDR3 is CASGAVETQYF. CDR3 coding DNA: TGTGCCAGCGGGGCGGTGGAGACCCAGTACTTC.